These 20 T cell receptor beta chains were all obtained from the same sample, sequenced in a study of shared clonotypes between healthy human individuals. Clones were read by immunoSEQ multiplex PCR, and TCRdb kept only the in-frame ones, dropping some. In the table there are a few hundred thousand clones, about 70% of which are singletons. The specimen was memory CD4+ T cells sorted from blood. Subset defined: CD45RA-negative fraction. These receptors all come from a young man in good health.

The chain joins TRBV18 to TRBJ2-3; 7 bases match TRBD2. The CDR3 totals 15 residues. V shed 0 bases and J 4 bases; nucleotides not matched to a gene: 4. CDR1 is KGHSH and CDR2 is LQKENI in the germline V gene. As DNA, the CDR3 is TGTGCCAGCTCACCACCTGCGGGAGCCCCAGATACGCAGTATTTT. This translates into CASSPPAGAPDTQYF.

This rearrangement joins TRBV6-1 to TRBJ1-2, with TRBD1 matching 7 bases. CDR1 MNHNS and CDR2 SASEGT come from the germline V gene. The CDR3 consists of 14 residues. The V segment lost 1 base and the J segment 6 bases; nucleotides outside the gene matches: 5. This CDR3 is CASSEVDRRDGYTF. CDR3 in DNA: TGTGCCAGCAGTGAAGTGGACAGGAGGGATGGCTACACCTTC.

This clone was observed at least ten times. CDR3 DNA sequence: TGCGCCAGCAGCTTGGGGCGCGGGGGGCAAGAGACCCAGTACTTC. Its translation: CASSLGRGGQETQYF. The rearrangement uses TRBV5-1 and TRBJ2-5; 8 nucleotides line up with TRBD2. Unmatched junction bases numbered 3, after V lost 0 bases and J lost 2 bases. The germline V gene has CDR1 SGHRS and CDR2 YFSETQ. CDR3 length equals 15 residues. The full variable domain, in which reference TRBV5-1 and TRBJ2-5 provide the parts outside the CDR3, is KAGVTQTPRYLIKTRGQQVTLSCSPISGHRSVSWYQQTPGQGLQFLFEYFSETQRNKGNFPGRFSGRQFSNSRSEMNVSTLELGDSALYLCASSLGRGGQETQYFGPGTRLLVL.

The rearrangement uses TRBV11-2 and TRBJ1-2, with 7 nucleotides matching TRBD1. V dropped 1 base and J dropped 2; count of bases not matched to a gene: 4. Germline values: CDR1 SGHAT, CDR2 FQNNGV. The CDR3 spans 15 residues. The CDR3 bases are TGTGCCAGCAGCTTAGCGGGACAGCTAAACTATGGCTACACCTTC. It codes for CASSLAGQLNYGYTF.

The chain is built from TRBV18 and TRBJ2-4; D uncertain. CDR3 length equals 15 residues. Deletions cut 0 bases from V and 0 bases from J, with 6 bases between. CDR1 and CDR2 from the germline V gene are KGHSH and LQKENI. CDR3 amino acids: CASSPPVIAKNIQYF. The CDR3 DNA reads as TGTGCCAGCTCACCACCGGTAATAGCCAAAAACATTCAGTACTTC.

This clone was found many times. The gene calls are TRBV7-2 and TRBJ2-7, with D perhaps TRBD2 (6 bases). V lost 5 bases, J lost 7 bases, and 15 bases lay in between. The CDR3 consists of 13 residues. Per germline, CDR1 SGHTA and CDR2 FQGNSA. The CDR3 sequence is CASSAGRLLEQYF. DNA for the CDR3: TGTGCCAGCAGCGCGGGACGGTTATTAGAGCAGTACTTC.

This clone was seen once. The J gene is TRBJ2-1, the V gene TRBV7-2; 7 bases line up with TRBD2. Germline CDR1 is SGHTA and CDR2 is FQGNSA. The CDR3 contains 14 residues. After removal of 4 bases from V and 9 bases from J, the junction contained 9 bases not matched to a gene. CDR3 nucleotides: TGTGCCAGCAGCTGGGAGGGAGGTTTGCGTGAGCAGTTCTTC. As protein: CASSWEGGLREQFF.

The chain has TRBV6-4 and TRBJ2-1, with D tentatively TRBD1 or TRBD2 (5 bases each). V lost 4 bases and J 11 bases, leaving 18 bases between the germline ends. Germline CDR1 is MRHNA and CDR2 is SNTAGT. The CDR3 runs to 14 residues. CDR3 residues: CASSGEGPKGQQFF. DNA of the CDR3: TGTGCCAGCAGTGGTGAGGGCCCCAAGGGGCAGCAGTTCTTC.

In this sample, this clone turned up once. The J gene is TRBJ2-5, the V gene TRBV18, with 7 bases lining up with TRBD2. With V trimmed by 3 bases and J by 5 bases, 6 bases remained unmatched. The CDR3 length is 14 residues. Germline-derived CDR1 and CDR2 are KGHSH and LQKENI. As DNA, the CDR3 is TGTGCCAGCTCACCGACTAGCTCTAGGGAGACCCAGTACTTC. This codes for CASSPTSSRETQYF.

With respect to this clone: Other DNA sequences from this sample encode an identical CDR3 as well. This chain links TRBV5-1 with TRBJ2-2; the D gene is possibly TRBD2 (5 bases). The CDR3 spans 11 residues. Germline V gene lookup returns CDR1 SGHRS and CDR2 YFSETQ. V dropped 8 bases and J dropped 3 bases, with 5 bases sitting between them. The CDR3 DNA follows: TGCGCCAGTAGCGACACCGGGGAGCTGTTTTTT. Its protein is CASSDTGELFF.

Details on this clone: The same CDR3 arises from other DNA sequences in this sample as well. CDR3 coding DNA: TGCAGCGTTGAAGGTGGGAGGGGGGCAGATACGCAGTATTTT. It is translated as CSVEGGRGADTQYF. The chain combines TRBV29-1 with TRBJ2-3, with D maybe TRBD2 (7 bases). The CDR3 runs to 14 residues. The germline gives CDR1 SQVTM, CDR2 ANQGSEA. The V gene lost 1 base and the J gene lost 4 bases, with 12 bases spanning the gap.

The chain joins TRBV5-1 to TRBJ2-2; D might be TRBD1 or TRBD2, each matching 5 bases. Germline-derived CDR1 and CDR2 are SGHRS and YFSETQ. The V end lost 5 bases, the J end lost 3 bases, and 17 bases lay between the germline ends. CDR3 length equals 16 residues. The CDR3 bases are TGCGCCAGCAGTACCGGACACCCCGGGGACACCGGGGAGCTGTTTTTT. As protein: CASSTGHPGDTGELFF.

This clone was seen only once. This chain joins TRBV28 and TRBJ1-5, with D possibly matching TRBD1 (6 bases). The V end lost 1 base, the J end lost 4 bases, and 17 bases lay between the germline ends. The CDR3 sequence is 17 residues long. Per germline, CDR1 MDHEN and CDR2 SYDVKM. CDR3 in DNA: TGTGCCAGCAGTTTATTGGGTGGGCAGGGGAAGAATCAGCCCCAGCATTTT. As protein: CASSLLGGQGKNQPQHF.

The chain carries TRBV28 and TRBJ2-6; D gene ambiguous. V was clipped by 6 bases and J by 2 bases, with 5 bases between them. Germline V gene lookup returns CDR1 MDHEN and CDR2 SYDVKM. The CDR3 sequence is 13 residues long. As DNA, the CDR3 is TGTGCCAGCAGCATACCTGGGGCCAACGTCCTGACTTTC. Residues: CASSIPGANVLTF.

The rearrangement uses TRBV2 and TRBJ2-7; D might be TRBD2 (6 bases). CDR1 and CDR2 (germline): SNHLY, FYNNEI. The CDR3 has 10 amino acids. The ends were cut back, 6 bases at V and 11 bases at J, with 11 bases in the middle. CDR3 loop: CASSRGGEYF. DNA of the CDR3: TGTGCCAGCAGCCGAGGAGGGGAGTACTTC.

With regard to this clone: Other DNA variants within this sample encode the same CDR3. The genes are TRBV9 and TRBJ2-3, with D unresolved. The CDR3 extends over 14 amino acids. Trimming removed 0 bases at V and 0 bases at J, with 5 bases between. The germline gives CDR1 SGDLS, CDR2 YYNGEE. The CDR3 region is CASSVVASTDTQYF. As DNA, the CDR3 is TGTGCCAGCAGCGTAGTTGCGAGCACAGATACGCAGTATTTT. Variable domain in full (rest from reference TRBV9 and TRBJ2-3): DSGVTQTPKHLITATGQRVTLRCSPRSGDLSVYWYQQSLDQGLQFLIQYYNGEERAKGNILERFSAQQFPDLHSELNLSSLELGDSALYFCASSVVASTDTQYFGPGTRLTVL.

This sequence joins TRBV4-3 and TRBJ1-5; D is undetermined. Germline values: CDR1 LGHNA, CDR2 YSLEER. V was pared by 0 bases and J by 9 bases, with 18 bases between. This CDR3 spans 16 amino acids. The CDR3 region is CASSQEVSAAEGPQHF. CDR3 nucleotides: TGCGCCAGCAGCCAAGAGGTATCGGCAGCCGAAGGGCCCCAGCATTTT.

The chain carries TRBV11-2 and TRBJ2-3; 7 positions agree with TRBD1. The CDR3 loop spans 16 amino acids. Germline V gene data show CDR1 as SGHAT and CDR2 as FQNNGV. V was pared by 5 bases and J by 4 bases, with 12 bases of the junction left unmatched. The CDR3 spells CASSPWTGGGPDTQYF. CDR3 nucleotides: TGTGCCAGCAGCCCGTGGACAGGAGGCGGCCCAGATACGCAGTATTTT.

The CDR3 here is CASSLWGVPTDTQYF. In DNA form, the CDR3 reads TGTGCCAGCAGCTTGTGGGGGGTGCCCACAGATACGCAGTATTTT. This sequence joins TRBV5-6 and TRBJ2-3; D might be TRBD2 (6 bases). The CDR3 extends over 15 amino acids. The germline V gene has CDR1 SGHDT and CDR2 YYEEEE. V was pared by 1 base and J by 2 bases, with 11 bases between.

This chain joins TRBV10-3 and TRBJ2-1; TRBD1 matches at 9 bases. The V gene end was trimmed by 1 base and the J gene end by 5 bases; junction bases not matched to a gene: 3. The CDR3 is made up of 15 amino acids. Germline-derived CDR1 and CDR2 are ENHRY and SYGVKD. The CDR3 here is CAISELGQGNNEQFF. The CDR3 DNA reads as TGTGCCATCAGTGAGTTAGGACAGGGGAACAATGAGCAGTTCTTC.